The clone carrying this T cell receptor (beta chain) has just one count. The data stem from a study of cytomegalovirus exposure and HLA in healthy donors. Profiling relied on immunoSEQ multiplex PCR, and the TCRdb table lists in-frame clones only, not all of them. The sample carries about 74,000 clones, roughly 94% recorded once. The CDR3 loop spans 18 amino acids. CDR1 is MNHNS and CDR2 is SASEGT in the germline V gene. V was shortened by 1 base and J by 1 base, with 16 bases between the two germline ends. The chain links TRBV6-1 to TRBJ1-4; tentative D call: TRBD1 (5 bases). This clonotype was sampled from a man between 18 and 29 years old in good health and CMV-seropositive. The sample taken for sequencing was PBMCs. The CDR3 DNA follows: TGTGCCAGCAGTGAAGAATATAGGGGCTTAGGAACTAATGAAAAACTGTTTTTT. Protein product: CASSEEYRGLGTNEKLFF.